One T cell receptor beta chain is described in this entry. Those who participated ranged in age from roughly 18 to 89 years and resided in roughly 26 US areas. The data originate from a study of blood T cell repertoires in COVID-19. Here immunoSEQ multiplex PCR was the method, and the copy in TCRdb shows in-frame clones only, minus some. The data hold around 370,000 clones, with around 89% observed a single time. Looked up from germline, CDR1 is SGHRS and CDR2 is YFSETQ. The junction had 9 bases not matched to a gene; V was cut back by 4 bases and J by 8 bases. This CDR3 has 15 amino acids. This sequence was found in a woman aged 18-29 years who had recovered from COVID-19. The sample taken for sequencing was PBMCs or T cells enriched from blood (not recorded which). The V call is TRBV5-1, the J call TRBJ1-2; 12 bases map to TRBD1. The CDR3 region is CASSISGTGGEGYTF. Here the CDR3 DNA reads TGCGCCAGCAGCATCTCCGGGACAGGGGGCGAGGGCTACACCTTC. Complete variable domain (other parts from reference TRBV5-1 and TRBJ1-2): KAGVTQTPRYLIKTRGQQVTLSCSPISGHRSVSWYQQTPGQGLQFLFEYFSETQRNKGNFPGRFSGRQFSNSRSEMNVSTLELGDSALYLCASSISGTGGEGYTFGSGTRLTVV.